These 17 T cell receptor beta chains originate from one sample sequenced in a study of cytomegalovirus exposure and HLA in healthy donors. The PCR had 60 Vbeta and 13 Jbeta primers. Sequencing was performed with immunoSEQ multiplex PCR; in TCRdb, only in-frame clones are kept and a portion is missing. This sample has under 150,000 clones, with 60% to 80% found just once. The sample consisted of PBMCs. These receptors originate from a young woman in good health and CMV-seropositive.

The rearrangement uses TRBV10-3 and TRBJ1-3; TRBD1 is a possible D gene (5 bases). The length of the CDR3 is 12 residues. Trimming removed 7 bases from V and 4 bases from J, with 8 bases in between. CDR1 ENHRY and CDR2 SYGVKD come from the germline V gene. DNA for the CDR3: TGTGCCATCAACCAGGGAGGAAACACCATATATTTT. This translates into CAINQGGNTIYF.

This clone was seen only a few times. The chain joins TRBV6-5 to TRBJ1-3; D is uncertain. From germline, CDR1 is MNHEY and CDR2 SVGAGI. The V end lost 0 bases, the J end lost 1 base, and 7 bases lay between the germline ends. The CDR3 contains 15 residues. The CDR3 sequence: CASSYSRGSGNTIYF. In DNA, the CDR3 is TGTGCCAGCAGTTACTCGCGGGGATCTGGAAACACCATATATTTT.

The chain carries TRBV30 and TRBJ2-6, with D possibly matching TRBD2 (6 bases). The CDR3 is 14 residues long. Looked up from germline, CDR1 is GTSNPN and CDR2 is SVGIG (reference sequence). The V and J ends lost 7 bases and 3 bases respectively, with 13 bases between them. As DNA, the CDR3 is TGTGCCTCCAGGGAGGCTGGTGGGGCCAACGTCCTGACTTTC. Amino acids: CASREAGGANVLTF.

The rearrangement links TRBV5-1 to TRBJ1-4; 7 positions match TRBD1. CDR1 SGHRS and CDR2 YFSETQ come from the germline V gene. The CDR3 sequence is 14 residues long. Losses at the gene ends were 5 bases for V and 8 bases for J; bases not matched to a gene: 9. The CDR3 loop is CASRPDRVGEKLFF. The DNA of the CDR3 is TGCGCCAGCAGACCCGACAGGGTAGGCGAAAAACTGTTTTTT. Full variable domain (rest looked up from reference TRBV5-1 and TRBJ1-4): KAGVTQTPRYLIKTRGQQVTLSCSPISGHRSVSWYQQTPGQGLQFLFEYFSETQRNKGNFPGRFSGRQFSNSRSEMNVSTLELGDSALYLCASRPDRVGEKLFFGSGTQLSVL.

The J gene is TRBJ1-1, the V gene TRBV6-5; 8 bases are shared with TRBD1. The ends lost 6 bases at V and 0 bases at J; junction bases unmatched: 3. The CDR3 covers 14 residues. Germline V gene sequence: CDR1 MNHEY, CDR2 SVGAGI. In DNA, the CDR3 is TGTGCCAGCAGCGAGACAGGGGTGAACACTGAAGCTTTCTTT. As protein: CASSETGVNTEAFF.

Regarding this clone: Other DNA sequences within the sample encode an identical CDR3. The chain combines TRBV7-9 with TRBJ1-1; D call uncertain. The germline V and J ends were trimmed by 1 base and 0 bases, with 3 bases remaining between them. The length of the CDR3 is 13 residues. Germline V gives CDR1 SEHNR, CDR2 FQNEAQ (reference sequence). CDR3 sequence reads: CASSLDMNTEAFF. Here the CDR3 DNA reads TGTGCCAGCAGCTTAGACATGAACACTGAAGCTTTCTTT.

Regarding this clone: One end of the junction does not line up with germline, which may come from a read error. The chain is built from TRBV7-7 and TRBJ2-7; D is possibly TRBD1 (5 bases). Germline V gene lookup returns CDR1 SSHAT and CDR2 FNYEAQ (reference sequence). The CDR3 sequence is 14 residues long. In nucleotides, the CDR3 is TGTGCTAGCAGCTTAAATCAGGGTGCCCACGAGCAGTACTTC. Protein sequence: CASSLNQGAHEQYF.

This rearrangement joins TRBV19 to TRBJ2-5; 12 bases are a match to TRBD2. The CDR3 length is 17 residues. The trim removed 5 bases at V and 7 bases at J, leaving 14 bases unmatched. Germline loops: CDR1 LNHDA, CDR2 SQIVND (reference sequence). The CDR3: CASSLRLAGGRGVTQYF. The CDR3 region has the DNA TGTGCCAGTAGTCTCCGGCTAGCGGGAGGGCGGGGGGTGACCCAGTACTTC.

This chain uses TRBV20-1 with TRBJ1-1, with a weak D call TRBD1 (5 bases). The germline V gene encodes CDR1 DFQATT and CDR2 SNEGSKA (reference sequence). The CDR3 has 11 amino acids. The V and J ends lost 5 bases and 10 bases respectively, with 14 bases between them. CDR3 sequence (DNA): TGCAGTGCTCCGGGAGACGGGGCAGCTTTCTTT. It translates to CSAPGDGAAFF.

V and J are TRBV6-4 and TRBJ1-6; TRBD1 matches 7 bases. CDR1 MRHNA and CDR2 SNTAGT come from the germline V gene. The CDR3 contains 14 residues. V lost 6 bases, J lost 5 bases, and 4 bases stayed unmatched. The chain's CDR3 is CASSPQGDNSPLHF. The CDR3 coding sequence is TGTGCCAGCAGCCCCCAGGGGGATAATTCACCCCTCCACTTT.

The rearrangement links TRBV5-1 to TRBJ2-7, with D perhaps matching TRBD1 (6 bases). This CDR3 region has 14 residues. V gave up 5 bases and J gave up 0 bases, with 12 bases separating them. Germline CDR1 reads SGHRS; CDR2 reads YFSETQ. The chain's CDR3 is CASRPGQLSYEQYF. CDR3 DNA: TGCGCCAGCAGGCCCGGACAGCTCTCCTACGAGCAGTACTTC.

The rearrangement joins TRBV7-9 to TRBJ2-7, with 10 bases identical to TRBD1. The CDR3 is 15 residues long. Trimming at V came to 5 bases and at J to 7 bases, leaving 11 bases not matched to a gene. Per germline, CDR1 SEHNR and CDR2 FQNEAQ (reference sequence). The DNA of the CDR3 is TGTGCCAGCAGCCTTACCGGGACAGGGGCAGGGGAGCAGTACTTC. Residues: CASSLTGTGAGEQYF. The variable domain in full, completed from reference TRBV7-9 and TRBJ2-7, reads DTGVSQNPRHKITKRGQNVTFRCDPISEHNRLYWYRQTLGQGPEFLTYFQNEAQLEKSRLLSDRFSAERPKGSFSTLEIQRTEQGDSAMYLCASSLTGTGAGEQYFGPGTRLTVT.

Concerning this clone itself: At one end, the junction sequence differs from germline, possibly due to a read error. The CDR3 region is CASSLVAGGVEKLFF. Written as DNA, the CDR3 is TGTGCTAGCAGCTTAGTGGCAGGAGGGGTTGAAAAACTGTTTTTT. The chain recombines TRBV7-7 with TRBJ1-4, with D possibly TRBD1 on 5 matching bases. The CDR3 spans 15 residues. Germline CDR1 and CDR2: SSHAT and FNYEAQ (reference sequence).

This rearrangement joins TRBV10-3 to TRBJ2-1; 7 bases align to TRBD1. With 6 bases clipped from V and 5 bases from J, the junction kept 16 bases outside the gene matches. Germline CDR1 ENHRY, CDR2 SYGVKD. This CDR3 contains 17 residues. The CDR3 protein is CAISGFLQGQKNNEQFF. The DNA of the CDR3 is TGTGCCATCAGCGGTTTCCTTCAGGGACAGAAAAACAATGAGCAGTTCTTC.

This clone was seen once. This sequence joins TRBV13 and TRBJ2-3; TRBD2 matches at 12 bases. CDR3 size: 16 residues. Trimming took 2 bases from V and 2 from J; bases not matched to a gene: 2. Looked up from germline, CDR1 is PRHDT and CDR2 is FYEKMQ (reference sequence). The CDR3 DNA is TGTGCCAGCAGCTTAACTAGCGGGGGGTTCACAGATACGCAGTATTTT. As protein: CASSLTSGGFTDTQYF.

This clone was counted a single time. This chain links TRBV7-8 with TRBJ2-1; 10 positions match TRBD2. The CDR3 is 22 residues long. Per the germline V gene, CDR1 is SGHVS and CDR2 is FQNEAQ. V was clipped by 5 bases and J by 4 bases; unmatched bases: 26. In nucleotides, the CDR3 is TGTGCCAGCAGCCAAGGGTTAGGACTAGCGGCCCTCGGTCAGGAAAATTACAATGAGCAGTTCTTC. Translating it yields CASSQGLGLAALGQENYNEQFF. The whole variable domain, remainder taken from reference TRBV7-8 and TRBJ2-1, is GAGVSQSPRYKVAKRGQDVALRCDPISGHVSLFWYQQALGQGPEFLTYFQNEAQLDKSGLPSDRFFAERPEGSVSTLKIQRTQQEDSAVYLCASSQGLGLAALGQENYNEQFFGPGTRLTVL.

Concerning this clone itself: In the same sample, other DNA sequences code for this CDR3. This chain connects TRBV9 to TRBJ2-5, with 7 bases aligning to TRBD2. Germline V gene data show CDR1 as SGDLS and CDR2 as YYNGEE. Trimming took 0 bases from V and 2 from J; bases not matched to a gene: 4. The CDR3 has 15 amino acids. The DNA of the CDR3 is TGTGCCAGCAGCGTAGGGGGGGGAGGGCAAGAGACCCAGTACTTC. Protein: CASSVGGGGQETQYF.